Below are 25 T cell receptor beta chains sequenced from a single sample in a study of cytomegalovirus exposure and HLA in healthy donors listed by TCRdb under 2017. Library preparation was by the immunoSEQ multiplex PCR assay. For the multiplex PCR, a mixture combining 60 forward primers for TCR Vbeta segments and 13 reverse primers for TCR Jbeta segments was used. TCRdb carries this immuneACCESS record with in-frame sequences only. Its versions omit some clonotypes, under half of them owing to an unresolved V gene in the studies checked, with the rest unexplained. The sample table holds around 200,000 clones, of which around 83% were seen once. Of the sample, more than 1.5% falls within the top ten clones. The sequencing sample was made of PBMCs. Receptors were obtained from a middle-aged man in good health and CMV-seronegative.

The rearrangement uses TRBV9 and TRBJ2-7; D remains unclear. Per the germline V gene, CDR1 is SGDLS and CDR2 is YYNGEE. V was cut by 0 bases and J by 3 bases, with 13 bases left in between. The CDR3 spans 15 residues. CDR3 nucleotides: TGTGCCAGCAGCGTAGACTTGGGCAGGAACTACGAGCAGTACTTC. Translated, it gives CASSVDLGRNYEQYF. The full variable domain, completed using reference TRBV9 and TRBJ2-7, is DSGVTQTPKHLITATGQRVTLRCSPRSGDLSVYWYQQSLDQGLQFLIQYYNGEERAKGNILERFSAQQFPDLHSELNLSSLELGDSALYFCASSVDLGRNYEQYFGPGTRLTVT.

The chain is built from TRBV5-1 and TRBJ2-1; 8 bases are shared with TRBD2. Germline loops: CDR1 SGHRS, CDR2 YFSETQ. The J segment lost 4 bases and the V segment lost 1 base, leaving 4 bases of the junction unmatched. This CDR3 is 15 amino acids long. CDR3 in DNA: TGCGCCAGCAGCTTGAGGCGGGAGGTGTACAATGAGCAGTTCTTC. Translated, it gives CASSLRREVYNEQFF.

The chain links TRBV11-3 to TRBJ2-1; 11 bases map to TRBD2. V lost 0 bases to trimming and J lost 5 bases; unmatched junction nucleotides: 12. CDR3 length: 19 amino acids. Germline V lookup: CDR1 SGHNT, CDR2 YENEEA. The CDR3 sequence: CASSLDMRLAGIRNNEQFF. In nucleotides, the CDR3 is TGTGCCAGCAGCTTAGACATGCGACTAGCGGGAATTCGTAACAATGAGCAGTTCTTC.

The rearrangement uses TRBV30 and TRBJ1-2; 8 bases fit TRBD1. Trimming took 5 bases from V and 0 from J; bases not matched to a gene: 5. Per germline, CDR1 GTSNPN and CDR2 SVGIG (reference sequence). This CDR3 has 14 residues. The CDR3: CAWDGQGPNYGYTF. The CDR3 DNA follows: TGTGCCTGGGACGGACAGGGTCCTAACTATGGCTACACCTTC.

CDR3 amino acids: CASSLAGTSGRAIHEQYF. CDR3 nucleotides: TGCGCCAGCAGCTTGGCCGGGACTAGCGGGAGGGCCATCCACGAGCAGTACTTC. This sequence joins TRBV5-1 and TRBJ2-7; TRBD2 matches 16 bases. Germline trimming cut 0 bases from V and 5 bases from J; bases unmatched to any gene: 8. The CDR3 extends over 18 amino acids. Germline V gene lookup returns CDR1 SGHRS and CDR2 YFSETQ.

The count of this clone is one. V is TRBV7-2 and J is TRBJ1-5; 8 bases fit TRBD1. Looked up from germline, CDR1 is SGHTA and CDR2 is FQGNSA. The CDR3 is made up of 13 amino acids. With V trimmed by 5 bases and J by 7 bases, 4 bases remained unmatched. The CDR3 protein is CASSAQGGQPQHF. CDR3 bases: TGTGCCAGCAGCGCACAGGGGGGCCAGCCCCAGCATTTT.

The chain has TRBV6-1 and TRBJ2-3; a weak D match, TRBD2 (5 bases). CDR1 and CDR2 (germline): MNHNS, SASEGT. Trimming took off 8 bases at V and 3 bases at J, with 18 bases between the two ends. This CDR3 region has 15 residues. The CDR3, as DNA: TGTGCCAGCTTCCTCCAAGCGGAAGGAACAGATACGCAGTATTTT. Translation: CASFLQAEGTDTQYF.

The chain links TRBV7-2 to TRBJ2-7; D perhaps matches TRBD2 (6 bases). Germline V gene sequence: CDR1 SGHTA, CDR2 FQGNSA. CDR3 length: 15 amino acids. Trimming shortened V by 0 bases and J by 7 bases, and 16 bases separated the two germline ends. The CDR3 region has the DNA TGTGCCAGCAGCTTAGCACCTAGACAGAGCGGGGAGCAGTACTTC. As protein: CASSLAPRQSGEQYF. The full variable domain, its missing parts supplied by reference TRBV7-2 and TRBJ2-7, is GAGVSQSPSNKVTEKGKDVELRCDPISGHTALYWYRQSLGQGLEFLIYFQGNSAPDKSGLPSDRFSAERTGGSVSTLTIQRTQQEDSAVYLCASSLAPRQSGEQYFGPGTRLTVT.

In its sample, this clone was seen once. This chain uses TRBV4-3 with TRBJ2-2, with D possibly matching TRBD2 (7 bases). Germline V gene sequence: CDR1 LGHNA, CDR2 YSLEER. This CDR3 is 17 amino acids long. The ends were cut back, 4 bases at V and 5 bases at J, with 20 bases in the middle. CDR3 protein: CASSRQSGGGPTGELFF. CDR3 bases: TGCGCCAGCAGCCGGCAAAGTGGGGGGGGGCCGACCGGGGAGCTGTTTTTT.

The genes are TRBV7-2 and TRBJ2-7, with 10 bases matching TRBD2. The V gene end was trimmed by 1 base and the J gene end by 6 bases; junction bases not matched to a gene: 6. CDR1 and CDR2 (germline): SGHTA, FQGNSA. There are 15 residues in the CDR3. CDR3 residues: CASSLVAGGVGEQYF. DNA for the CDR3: TGTGCCAGCAGCTTAGTAGCGGGAGGAGTCGGCGAGCAGTACTTC. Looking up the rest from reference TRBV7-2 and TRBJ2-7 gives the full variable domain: GAGVSQSPSNKVTEKGKDVELRCDPISGHTALYWYRQSLGQGLEFLIYFQGNSAPDKSGLPSDRFSAERTGGSVSTLTIQRTQQEDSAVYLCASSLVAGGVGEQYFGPGTRLTVT.

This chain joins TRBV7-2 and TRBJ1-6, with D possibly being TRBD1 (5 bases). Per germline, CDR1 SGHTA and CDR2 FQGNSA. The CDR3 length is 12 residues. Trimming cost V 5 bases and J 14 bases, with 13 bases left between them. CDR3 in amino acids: CASSPPIRALHF. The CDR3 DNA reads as TGTGCCAGCAGCCCACCGATCAGGGCCCTCCACTTT.

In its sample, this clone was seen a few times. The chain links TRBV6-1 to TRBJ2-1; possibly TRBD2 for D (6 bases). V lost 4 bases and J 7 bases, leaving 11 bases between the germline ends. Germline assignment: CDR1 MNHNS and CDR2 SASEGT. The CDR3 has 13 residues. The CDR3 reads CASSATSTNEQFF. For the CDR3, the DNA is TGTGCCAGCAGTGCGACTAGTACGAATGAGCAGTTCTTC.

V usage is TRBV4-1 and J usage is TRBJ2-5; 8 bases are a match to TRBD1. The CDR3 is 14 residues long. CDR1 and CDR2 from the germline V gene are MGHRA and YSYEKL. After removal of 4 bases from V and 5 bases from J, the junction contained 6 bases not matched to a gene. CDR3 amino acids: CASSRTGLRETQYF. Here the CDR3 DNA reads TGCGCCAGCAGCCGGACAGGGTTAAGGGAGACCCAGTACTTC.

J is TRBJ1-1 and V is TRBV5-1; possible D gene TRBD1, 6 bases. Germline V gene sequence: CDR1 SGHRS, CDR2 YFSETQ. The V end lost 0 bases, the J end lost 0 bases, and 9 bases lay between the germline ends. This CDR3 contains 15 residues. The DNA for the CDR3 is TGCGCCAGCAGCTTGGCGGGACACCTGAACACTGAAGCTTTCTTT. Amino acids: CASSLAGHLNTEAFF.

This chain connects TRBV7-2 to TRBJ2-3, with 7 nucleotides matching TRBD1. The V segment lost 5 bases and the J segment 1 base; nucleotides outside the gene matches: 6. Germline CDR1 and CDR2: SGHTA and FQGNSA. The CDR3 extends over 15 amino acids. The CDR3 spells CASSTRTGRTDTQYF. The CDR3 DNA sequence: TGTGCCAGCAGCACCAGGACAGGCCGCACAGATACGCAGTATTTT.

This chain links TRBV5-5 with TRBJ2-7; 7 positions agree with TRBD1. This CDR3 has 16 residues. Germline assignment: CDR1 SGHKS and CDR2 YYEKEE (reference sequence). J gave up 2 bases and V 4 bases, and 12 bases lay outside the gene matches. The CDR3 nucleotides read TGTGCCAGCAGCCCGGTGGGTGGGACAGCGACCTACGAGCAGTACTTC. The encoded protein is CASSPVGGTATYEQYF.

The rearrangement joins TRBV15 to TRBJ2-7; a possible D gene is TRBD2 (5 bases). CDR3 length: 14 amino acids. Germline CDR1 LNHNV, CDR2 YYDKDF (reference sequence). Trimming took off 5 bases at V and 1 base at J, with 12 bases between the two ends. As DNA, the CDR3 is TGTGCCACCAGCCCCGAGACTAATTCCTACGAGCAGTACTTC. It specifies CATSPETNSYEQYF.

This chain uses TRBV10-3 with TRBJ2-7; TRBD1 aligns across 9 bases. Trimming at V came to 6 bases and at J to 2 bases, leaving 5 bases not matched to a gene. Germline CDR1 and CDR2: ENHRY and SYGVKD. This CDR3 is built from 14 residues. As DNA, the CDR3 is TGTGCCATCAGCCAGACAGGGGGGGCCTACGAGCAGTACTTC. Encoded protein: CAISQTGGAYEQYF.

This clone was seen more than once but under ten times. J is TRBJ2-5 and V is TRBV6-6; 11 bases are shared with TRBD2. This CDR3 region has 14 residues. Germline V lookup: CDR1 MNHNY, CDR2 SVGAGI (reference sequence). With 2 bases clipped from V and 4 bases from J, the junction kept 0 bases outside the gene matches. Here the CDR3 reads CASSYLAGGETQYF. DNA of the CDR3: TGTGCCAGCAGTTACCTAGCGGGAGGAGAGACCCAGTACTTC.

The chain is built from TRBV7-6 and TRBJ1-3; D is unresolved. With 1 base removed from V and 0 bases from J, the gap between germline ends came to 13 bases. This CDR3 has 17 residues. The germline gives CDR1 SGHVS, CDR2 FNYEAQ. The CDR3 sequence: CASSLGATGSSGNTIYF. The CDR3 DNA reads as TGTGCCAGCAGCTTAGGGGCGACGGGGAGCTCTGGAAACACCATATATTTT.

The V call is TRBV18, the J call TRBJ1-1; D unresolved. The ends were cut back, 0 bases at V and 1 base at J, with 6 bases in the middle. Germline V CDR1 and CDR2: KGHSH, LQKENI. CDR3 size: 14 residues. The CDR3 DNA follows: TGTGCCAGCTCACCACCGGGGAGGAACACTGAAGCTTTCTTT. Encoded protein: CASSPPGRNTEAFF.

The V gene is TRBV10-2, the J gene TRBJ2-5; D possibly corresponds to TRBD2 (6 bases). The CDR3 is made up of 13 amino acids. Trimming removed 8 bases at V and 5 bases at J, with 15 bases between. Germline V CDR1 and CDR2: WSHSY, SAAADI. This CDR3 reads CASGEWRAETQYF. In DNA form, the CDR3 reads TGCGCCAGCGGGGAGTGGAGGGCGGAGACCCAGTACTTC.

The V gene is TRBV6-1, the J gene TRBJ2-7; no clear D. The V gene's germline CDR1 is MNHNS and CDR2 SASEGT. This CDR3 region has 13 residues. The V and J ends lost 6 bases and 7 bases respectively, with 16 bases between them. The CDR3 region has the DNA TGTGCCAGCAGCGACCCGCTGATGAGGGAGCAGTACTTC. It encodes CASSDPLMREQYF.

The CDR3 DNA sequence: TGTGCCAGCAGCCCGACCCCAGGTGCGAAGACCCAGTACTTC. Translating gives CASSPTPGAKTQYF. V and J are TRBV7-2 and TRBJ2-5; no firm D call. V was shortened by 5 bases and J by 6 bases, with 16 bases between the two germline ends. This CDR3 region has 14 residues. Germline loops: CDR1 SGHTA, CDR2 FQGNSA. Based on the CDR3 plus reference TRBV7-2 and TRBJ2-5, the full variable domain is GAGVSQSPSNKVTEKGKDVELRCDPISGHTALYWYRQSLGQGLEFLIYFQGNSAPDKSGLPSDRFSAERTGGSVSTLTIQRTQQEDSAVYLCASSPTPGAKTQYFGPGTRLLVL.

CDR3 loop: CARSFWLAGGKRTDTQYF. The DNA of the CDR3 is TGTGCCAGAAGCTTTTGGCTAGCGGGGGGCAAGCGCACAGATACGCAGTATTTT. V usage is TRBV5-3 and J usage is TRBJ2-3; TRBD2 agrees at 11 bases. TRBV5-3 is marked as an open reading frame, function uncertain. The V and J ends lost 2 bases and 1 base, in that order; junction bases with no gene match: 9. The CDR3 sequence is 18 residues long.